The T cell receptor (beta chain) described here comes from a study of T-cell reconstitution after alpha-beta-depleted transplantation in children. A library of TCRbeta sequences, prepared with unique molecular identifiers, was generated. TCRdb re-analysed the PCR reads in MiXCR, keeping a single row per CDR3 protein. The sample shows about 830,000 distinct CDR3 sequences, under 20% of them seen only once. To note about this clonotype: Its antigen is still unknown.

Study observations and caveats: There were reportedly several hundred expanded graft clones from which alpha-beta T cells came about two months after transplant. A year had passed since transplant, and T-cell counts and diversity by then came mostly from newly produced T cells.

Per the germline V gene, CDR1 is SGHAT and CDR2 is FQNNGV. The V and J ends lost 1 base and 0 bases respectively, with 10 bases between them. There are 15 residues in the CDR3. This receptor was taken from a male patient younger than 18 who had a stem cell transplant for acute lymphoblastic leukemia, so the T cells may come from the graft donor. The source material was PBMCs, mostly from graft donor cells, sampled 360 days after TCRalphabeta/CD19-depleted stem cell transplant. This chain uses TRBV11-2 with TRBJ2-7, with D possibly being TRBD1 (6 bases). The CDR3 sequence: CASSLVTGHSYEQYF. DNA of the CDR3: TGTGCCAGCAGCTTAGTGACGGGACACTCCTACGAGCAGTACTTC.